This T cell receptor beta chain was captured in a study of blood T cell repertoires in COVID-19. This clone was observed a few times. J was trimmed by 1 base and V by 5 bases; bases with no gene match: 5. This CDR3 is built from 16 residues. In germline, CDR1 is SNHLY, CDR2 FYNNEI. Using immunoSEQ multiplex PCR, the repertoire was profiled, and TCRdb retains in-frame clones only, with some absent. The table has about 180,000 clones, approximately 86% seen once. The TCR was taken from an elderly man with COVID-19, enrolled during active disease. The chain recombines TRBV2 with TRBJ1-2, with 12 bases fitting TRBD1. Sequencing was performed on peripheral blood. In DNA form, the CDR3 reads TGTGCCAGCAGTAGGGACAGGGGGCAATTTAACTATGGCTACACCTTC. Protein: CASSRDRGQFNYGYTF.